This record looks at one T cell receptor (beta chain) sequence and its context. This clone showed up just once. This clone's antigen is unknown. No quality values exist for individual bases; no much larger clone is one base distant. The sample belongs to a study of T cell clonotyping in hematopoietic cell transplantation (TCRdb year 2021). Regarding the complete study: In the study, 135 blood samples were gathered from under 45 consecutive transplant recipients and their related donors. Patient recruitment ran from late 2015 to early 2017, and follow-up continued until late 2020 or death. Paper-wide results and their limitations: Just a small fraction of recipient repertoires overlapped with donor repertoires, and more than 95% appeared de novo at the given depth. The sample size was limited, and CD4 and CD8 repertoire contributions could not be separated because cells were not sorted. Broader posttransplant TCR repertoire diversity was predicted by donor and pretransplant recipient Inverse Simpson Index values. After transplant, TCR diversity in recipients dropped, and pathologically expanded clonotypes increased progressively from day 30 to day 180.

Reading from cysteine to phenylalanine, the CDR3 counts 16 amino acids. Only CDR3 DNA remains: 48 bases, in frame from the first base. V was cut back by 1 base and J by 1 base, leaving a gap of 8 bases between them. The CDR1 and CDR2 encoded by the germline V gene (reference sequence) are SEHNR and FQNEAQ. In light of the paper, this sample's time point label describes: 100 days after allo-HCT. Blood samples were obtained from recipients approximately 28 days before transplant and at days 30, 100 and 180 after transplant. Nuclei Lysis Solution was used to extract genomic DNA from fresh or cryopreserved unfractionated peripheral blood mononuclear cells. TCR beta CDR3 regions were amplified from genomic DNA with the immunoSEQ assay, a bias-controlled multiplex PCR using V- and J-specific primers. In a second PCR step, a proprietary barcode and Illumina adapter sequences were attached to the CDR3 amplicons. An Illumina MiSeq instrument was used for sequencing of the CDR3 libraries. In the paper's pipeline: Export and quality control were performed with immunoSEQ Analyzer 3.0, and downstream analyses were performed with R Bioconductor and Immunarch. Repertoire metrics were calculated using only productive rearrangements within the normalized downsampled data set. Pathologically expanded clonotypes were defined as those larger than 5 templates in the normalized cohort. The Inverse Simpson Index was used to measure repertoire diversity. To capture all clonotypes, the CMV-specificity analyses were run on the non-normalized data set. In its TCRdb copy, this immuneACCESS table keeps in-frame sequences only and misses some clones. Where compared with another copy, unresolved V genes explain less than half of these, and the others have no known cause. The V and J calls and clone size come from that table; D and trimming were worked out from the DNA. For this sample the table gives 10,000 or so clones, of which nearly 98% were detected only once. Of the sample, 2.4% is held by the ten largest clones.

The receptor was isolated from a male patient in his sixties who had an allogeneic stem cell transplant from a related donor, so the T cells may come from the graft donor. Some clones in this sample may be carry-over from other donors' samples. Rearrangement joined TRBV7-9 to TRBJ2-6; the D gene lacks a confident call. The specimen was peripheral blood mononuclear cells, collected 100 days after allogeneic stem cell transplant. For the CDR3, the sequence is CASSLGIGSGANVLTF. The nucleotides are TGTGCCAGCAGCTTAGGTATAGGTTCTGGGGCCAACGTCCTGACTTTC.